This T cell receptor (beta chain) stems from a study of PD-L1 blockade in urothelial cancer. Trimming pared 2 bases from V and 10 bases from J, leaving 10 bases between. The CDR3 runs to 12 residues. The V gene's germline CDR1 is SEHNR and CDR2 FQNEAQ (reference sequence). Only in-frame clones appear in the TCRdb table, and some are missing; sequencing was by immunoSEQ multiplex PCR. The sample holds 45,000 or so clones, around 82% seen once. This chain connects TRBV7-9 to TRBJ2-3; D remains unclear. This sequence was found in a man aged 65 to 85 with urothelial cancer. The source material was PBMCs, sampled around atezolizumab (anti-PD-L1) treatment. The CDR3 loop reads CASSLWQDPQYF. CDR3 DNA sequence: TGTGCCAGCAGCTTATGGCAGGATCCGCAGTATTTT.